This entry features one T cell receptor beta chain sequence. This sample is drawn from a study of blood T cell repertoires in COVID-19. Some clones are missing from TCRdb's copy, which holds only in-frame ones; the method was immunoSEQ multiplex PCR. The sample yields approximately 110,000 clones, about 85% seen once. The CDR3 contains 16 residues. Per germline, CDR1 KGHSH and CDR2 LQKENI. Trimming at V came to 3 bases and at J to 0 bases, leaving 4 bases not matched to a gene. The specimen sequenced was peripheral blood. This sequence joins TRBV18 and TRBJ1-2; 10 bases fit TRBD1. This sequence was found in a human donor in a cohort sampled during active COVID-19. The CDR3 DNA reads TGTGCCAGCTCACCGACGGGACAGGGGTCTAACTATGGCTACACCTTC. Translation gives CASSPTGQGSNYGYTF.